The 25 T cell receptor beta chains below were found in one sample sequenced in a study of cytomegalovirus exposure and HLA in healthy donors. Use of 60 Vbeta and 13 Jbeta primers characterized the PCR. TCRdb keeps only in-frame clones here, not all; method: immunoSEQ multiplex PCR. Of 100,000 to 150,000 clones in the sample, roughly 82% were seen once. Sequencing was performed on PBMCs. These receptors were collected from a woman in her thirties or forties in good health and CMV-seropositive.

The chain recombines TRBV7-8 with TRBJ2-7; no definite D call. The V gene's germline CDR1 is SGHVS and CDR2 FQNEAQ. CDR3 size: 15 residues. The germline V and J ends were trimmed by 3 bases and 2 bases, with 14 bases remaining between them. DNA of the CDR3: TGTGCCAGCAGCTTCTCCACCGGCGGAACCTACGAGCAGTACTTC. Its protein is CASSFSTGGTYEQYF.

The CDR3 region is CASTFGTSGANTDTQYF. CDR3 DNA sequence: TGTGCCAGCACCTTCGGGACTAGCGGGGCAAACACAGATACGCAGTATTTT. This chain links TRBV2 with TRBJ2-3; 13 bases match TRBD2. The germline V gene encodes CDR1 SNHLY and CDR2 FYNNEI. Unmatched junction bases numbered 9, after V lost 7 bases and J lost 2 bases. CDR3 size: 17 residues.

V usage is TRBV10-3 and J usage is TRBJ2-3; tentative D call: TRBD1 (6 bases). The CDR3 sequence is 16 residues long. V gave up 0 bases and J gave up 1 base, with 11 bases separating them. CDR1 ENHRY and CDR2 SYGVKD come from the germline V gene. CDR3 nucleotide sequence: TGTGCCATCAGTGAGTCGACTCAGGGGCGCACAGATACGCAGTATTTT. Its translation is CAISESTQGRTDTQYF.

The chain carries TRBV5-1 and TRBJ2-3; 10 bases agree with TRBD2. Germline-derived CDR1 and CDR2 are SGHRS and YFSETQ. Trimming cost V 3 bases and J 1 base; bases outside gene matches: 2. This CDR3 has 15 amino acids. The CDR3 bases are TGCGCCAGCAGCTATCTAGCGGGGGGCACAGATACGCAGTATTTT. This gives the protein CASSYLAGGTDTQYF.

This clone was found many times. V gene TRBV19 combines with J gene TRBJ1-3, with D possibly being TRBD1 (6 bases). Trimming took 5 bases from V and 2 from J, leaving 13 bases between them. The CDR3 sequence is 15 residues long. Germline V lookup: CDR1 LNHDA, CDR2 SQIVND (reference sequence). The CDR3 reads CASSPQGKAGNTIYF. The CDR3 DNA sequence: TGTGCCAGTAGTCCACAGGGAAAGGCTGGAAACACCATATATTTT.

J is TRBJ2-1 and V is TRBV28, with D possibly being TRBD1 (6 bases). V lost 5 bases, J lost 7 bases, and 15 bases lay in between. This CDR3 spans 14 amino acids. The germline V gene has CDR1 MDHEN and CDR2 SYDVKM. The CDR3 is CASSTPAGANEQFF. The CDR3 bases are TGTGCCAGCAGTACCCCGGCAGGGGCGAATGAGCAGTTCTTC.

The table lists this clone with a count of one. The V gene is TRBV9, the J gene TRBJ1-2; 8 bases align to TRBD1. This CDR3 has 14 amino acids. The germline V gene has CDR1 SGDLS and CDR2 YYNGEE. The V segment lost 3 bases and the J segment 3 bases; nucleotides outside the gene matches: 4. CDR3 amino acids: CASSDDRGDYGYTF. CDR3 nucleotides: TGTGCCAGCAGCGACGACAGGGGCGACTATGGCTACACCTTC.

CDR3 in amino acids: CASSVQQNTGELFF. Here the CDR3 DNA reads TGTGCCAGCAGTGTACAGCAGAACACCGGGGAGCTGTTTTTT. The chain combines TRBV6-4 with TRBJ2-2; D is ambiguous. CDR1 is MRHNA and CDR2 is SNTAGT in the germline V gene. V lost 4 bases and J lost 1, with 7 bases in between. The CDR3 is made up of 14 amino acids.

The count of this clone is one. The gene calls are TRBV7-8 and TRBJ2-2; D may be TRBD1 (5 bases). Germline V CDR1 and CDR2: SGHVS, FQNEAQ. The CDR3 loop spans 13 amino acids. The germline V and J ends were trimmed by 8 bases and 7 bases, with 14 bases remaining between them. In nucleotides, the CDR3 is TGTGCCAGCTGCAGGGTATCAGGCGGGGAGCTGTTTTTT. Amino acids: CASCRVSGGELFF.

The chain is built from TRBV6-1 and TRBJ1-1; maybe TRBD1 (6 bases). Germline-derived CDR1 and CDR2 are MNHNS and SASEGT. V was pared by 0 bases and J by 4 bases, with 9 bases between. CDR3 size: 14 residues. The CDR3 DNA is TGTGCCAGCAGTGAAGCCTTAGGGGGCACTGAAGCTTTCTTT. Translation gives CASSEALGGTEAFF.

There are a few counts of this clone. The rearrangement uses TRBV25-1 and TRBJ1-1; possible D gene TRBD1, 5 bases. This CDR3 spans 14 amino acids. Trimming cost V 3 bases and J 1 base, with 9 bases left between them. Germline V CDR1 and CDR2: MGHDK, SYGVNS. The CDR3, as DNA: TGTGCCAGCAGTGAGTTCGACAGGAACACTGAAGCTTTCTTT. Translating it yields CASSEFDRNTEAFF. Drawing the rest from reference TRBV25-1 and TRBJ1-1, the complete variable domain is EADIYQTPRYLVIGTGKKITLECSQTMGHDKMYWYQQDPGMELHLIHYSYGVNSTEKGDLSSESTVSRIRTEHFPLTLESARPSHTSQYLCASSEFDRNTEAFFGQGTRLTVV.

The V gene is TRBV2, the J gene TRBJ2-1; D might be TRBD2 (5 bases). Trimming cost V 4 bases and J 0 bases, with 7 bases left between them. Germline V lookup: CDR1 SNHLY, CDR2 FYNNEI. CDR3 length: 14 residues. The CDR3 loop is CASSARDSYNEQFF. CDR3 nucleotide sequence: TGTGCCAGCAGTGCTCGGGACTCCTACAATGAGCAGTTCTTC.

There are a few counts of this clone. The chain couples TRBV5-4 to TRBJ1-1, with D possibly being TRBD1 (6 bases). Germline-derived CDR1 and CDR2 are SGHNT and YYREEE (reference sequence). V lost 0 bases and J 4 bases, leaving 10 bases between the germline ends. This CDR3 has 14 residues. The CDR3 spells CASSLEQGTTEAFF. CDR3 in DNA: TGTGCCAGCAGCTTGGAACAGGGTACCACTGAAGCTTTCTTT.

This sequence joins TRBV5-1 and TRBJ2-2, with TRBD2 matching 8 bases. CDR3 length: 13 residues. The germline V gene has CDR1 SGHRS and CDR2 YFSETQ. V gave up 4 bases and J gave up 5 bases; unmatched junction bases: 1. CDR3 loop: CASSASGTGELFF. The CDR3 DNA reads TGCGCCAGCAGCGCTAGCGGGACCGGGGAGCTGTTTTTT.

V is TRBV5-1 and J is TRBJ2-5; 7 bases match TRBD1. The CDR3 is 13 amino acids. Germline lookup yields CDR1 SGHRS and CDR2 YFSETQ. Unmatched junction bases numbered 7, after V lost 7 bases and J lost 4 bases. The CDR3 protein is CASREGGRETQYF. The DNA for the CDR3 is TGCGCCAGCCGAGAAGGGGGCAGAGAGACCCAGTACTTC. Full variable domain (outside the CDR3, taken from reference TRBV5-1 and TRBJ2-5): KAGVTQTPRYLIKTRGQQVTLSCSPISGHRSVSWYQQTPGQGLQFLFEYFSETQRNKGNFPGRFSGRQFSNSRSEMNVSTLELGDSALYLCASREGGRETQYFGPGTRLLVL.

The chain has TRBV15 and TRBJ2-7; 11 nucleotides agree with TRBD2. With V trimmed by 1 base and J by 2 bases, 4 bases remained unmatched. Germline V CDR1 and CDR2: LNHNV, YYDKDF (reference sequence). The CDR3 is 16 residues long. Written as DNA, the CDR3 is TGTGCCACCAGCAGAGTTGGGACTAGCGGTCCCTACGAGCAGTACTTC. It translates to CATSRVGTSGPYEQYF.

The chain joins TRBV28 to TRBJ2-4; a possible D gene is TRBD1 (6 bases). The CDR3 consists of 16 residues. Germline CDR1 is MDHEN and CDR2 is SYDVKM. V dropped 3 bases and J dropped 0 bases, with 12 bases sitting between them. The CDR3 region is CASSFRTALAKNIQYF. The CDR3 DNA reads TGTGCCAGCAGTTTTCGGACAGCTCTAGCCAAAAACATTCAGTACTTC.

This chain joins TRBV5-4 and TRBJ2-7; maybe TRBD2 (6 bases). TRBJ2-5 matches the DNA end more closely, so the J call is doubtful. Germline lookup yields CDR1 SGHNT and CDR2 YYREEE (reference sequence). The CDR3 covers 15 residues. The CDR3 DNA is TGTGCCAGCAGCTTGATCGGCGCGGGATCAGAGACCCAGTACTTC. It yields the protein CASSLIGAGSETQYF.

CDR3 sequence reads: CASSQDLWANYGYTF. The CDR3 DNA reads as TGCGCCAGCAGCCAAGATCTCTGGGCAAACTATGGCTACACCTTC. The V and J genes are TRBV4-1 and TRBJ1-2; D is unresolved. Germline V CDR1 and CDR2: MGHRA, YSYEKL. The CDR3 is made up of 15 amino acids. V gave up 0 bases and J gave up 2 bases, with 10 bases separating them.

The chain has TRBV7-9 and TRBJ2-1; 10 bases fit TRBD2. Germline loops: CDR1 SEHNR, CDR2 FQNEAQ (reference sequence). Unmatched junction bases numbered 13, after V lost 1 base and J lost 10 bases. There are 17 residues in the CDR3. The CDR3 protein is CASSLVRGLAGVEEQFF. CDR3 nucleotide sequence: TGTGCCAGCAGCTTAGTACGAGGGCTAGCGGGAGTTGAGGAGCAGTTCTTC.

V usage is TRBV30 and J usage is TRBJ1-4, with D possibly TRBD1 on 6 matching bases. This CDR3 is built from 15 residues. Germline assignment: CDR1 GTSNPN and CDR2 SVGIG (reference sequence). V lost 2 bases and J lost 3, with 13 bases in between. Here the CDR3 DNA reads TGTGCCTGGAGTCTAAGCTGGACAGCTAATGAAAAACTGTTTTTT. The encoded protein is CAWSLSWTANEKLFF.

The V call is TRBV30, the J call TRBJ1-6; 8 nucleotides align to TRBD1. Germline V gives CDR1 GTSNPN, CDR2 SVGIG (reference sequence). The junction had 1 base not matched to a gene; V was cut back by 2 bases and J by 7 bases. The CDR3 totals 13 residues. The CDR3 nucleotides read TGTGCCTGGAGTAGACAGGGGAATTCACCCCTCCACTTT. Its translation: CAWSRQGNSPLHF.

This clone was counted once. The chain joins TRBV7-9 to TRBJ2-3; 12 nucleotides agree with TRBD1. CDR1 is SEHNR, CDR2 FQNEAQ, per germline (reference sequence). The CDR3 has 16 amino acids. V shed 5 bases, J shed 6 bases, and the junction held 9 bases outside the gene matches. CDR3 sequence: CASSPSGQGARDTQYF. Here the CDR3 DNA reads TGTGCCAGCAGCCCATCGGGACAGGGGGCGCGGGATACGCAGTATTTT.

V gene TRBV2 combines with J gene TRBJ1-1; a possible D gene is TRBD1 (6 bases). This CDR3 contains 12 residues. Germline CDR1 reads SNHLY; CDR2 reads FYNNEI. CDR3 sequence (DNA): TGTGCTGGGGGCAGGGTGGTTCCTGAAGCTTTCTTT. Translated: CAGGRVVPEAFF.

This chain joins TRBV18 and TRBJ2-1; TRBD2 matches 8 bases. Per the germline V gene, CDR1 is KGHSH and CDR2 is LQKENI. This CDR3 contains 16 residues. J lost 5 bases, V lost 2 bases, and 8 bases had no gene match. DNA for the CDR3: TGTGCCAGCTCACCAACTGGTCTAGCGGGCCACAATGAGCAGTTCTTC. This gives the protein CASSPTGLAGHNEQFF.